The 26 T cell receptor beta chains reported below all come from one sample, sequenced in a study of vaccination and CD4 T cells after COVID-19. For these TCRs, the target antigens are not known. Treatment of the sample: roughly ten-day PBMC culture with coronavirus spike peptide pools or control peptides (ViraFEST assay). Cultured CD4+ T cell DNA underwent sequencing with the Oncomine TCR Beta short-read assay. TCRdb re-called the PCR reads with MiXCR, one entry per CDR3 protein. The table includes 25,000 or so distinct CDR3 sequences, about 46% detected once. Sequencing was performed on CD4+ T cells from blood, cultured in vitro. The origin of the receptors is a human donor who had recovered from COVID-19.

The chain employs TRBV6-1 and TRBJ1-5, with D perhaps matching TRBD1 (5 bases). The CDR3 length is 13 residues. V lost 4 bases and J 6 bases, leaving 10 bases between the germline ends. Germline V gene sequence: CDR1 MNHNS, CDR2 SASEGT. The CDR3 loop is CASSVQASQPQHF. DNA for the CDR3: TGTGCCAGCAGTGTACAGGCGAGTCAGCCCCAGCATTTT.

The gene calls are TRBV12-3 or TRBV12-4 and TRBJ1-2; TRBD1 aligns across 7 bases. V gave up 5 bases and J gave up 8 bases; unmatched junction bases: 8. This CDR3 contains 13 residues. In DNA form, the CDR3 reads TGTGCCAGCAGTACCGAGGGGGCGCGGGGCTACACCTTC. Translation: CASSTEGARGYTF.

This clonotype was detected a few times. The chain links TRBV6-1 to TRBJ1-6, with unresolved D. The CDR3 runs 15 residues. V lost 1 base and J 3 bases, leaving 7 bases between the germline ends. Germline CDR1 and CDR2: MNHNS and SASEGT. CDR3 residues: CASSEDRYYNSPLHF. The DNA for the CDR3 is TGTGCCAGCAGTGAAGACAGATACTATAATTCACCCCTCCACTTT.

The chain employs TRBV6-5 and TRBJ1-1; the D is unclear. Trimming took off 0 bases at V and 11 bases at J, with 13 bases between the two ends. The germline V gene encodes CDR1 MNHEY and CDR2 SVGAGI. This CDR3 spans 13 amino acids. DNA for the CDR3: TGTGCCAGCAGTTACTCGGAGGCCCTGGCGGCTTTCTTT. Translation: CASSYSEALAAFF.

This chain connects TRBV28 to TRBJ1-5; D is possibly TRBD1 (5 bases). Germline CDR1 MDHEN, CDR2 SYDVKM. The CDR3 is made up of 13 amino acids. V gave up 7 bases and J gave up 2 bases, with 9 bases separating them. The CDR3 is CASTPTGNQPQHF. DNA for the CDR3: TGTGCCAGCACCCCGACAGGCAATCAGCCCCAGCATTTT.

The V and J genes are TRBV24-1 and TRBJ2-3; D call uncertain. In germline, CDR1 is KGHDR, CDR2 SFDVKD. This CDR3 is 13 amino acids long. V was shortened by 6 bases and J by 1 base, with 7 bases between the two germline ends. The CDR3 DNA follows: TGTGCCACCAGTTTGCTGGGCACAGATACGCAGTATTTT. Residues: CATSLLGTDTQYF.

This clonotype was seen more than once but under ten times. The chain employs TRBV6-1 and TRBJ2-3; 10 bases are a match to TRBD1. This CDR3 is built from 17 residues. V was clipped by 5 bases and J by 0 bases; unmatched bases: 8. Germline CDR1 is MNHNS and CDR2 is SASEGT. This CDR3 reads CASSNRQGAGSTDTQYF. CDR3 in DNA: TGTGCCAGCAGTAATCGACAGGGGGCAGGTAGCACAGATACGCAGTATTTT.

The rearrangement links TRBV4-2 to TRBJ2-5, with 10 nucleotides matching TRBD2. The CDR3 loop spans 16 amino acids. Germline V gene lookup returns CDR1 LGHNA and CDR2 YNFKEQ. The V and J ends lost 3 bases and 2 bases, in that order; junction bases with no gene match: 6. The CDR3 loop is CASSQRTSGLQETQYF. The CDR3 DNA reads TGTGCCAGCAGCCAGCGGACTAGCGGTCTTCAAGAGACCCAGTACTTC.

The chain couples TRBV6-1 to TRBJ2-7, with D uncertain. Trimming stripped 6 bases from V and 3 bases from J, with 18 bases between. Germline loops: CDR1 MNHNS, CDR2 SASEGT. The CDR3 has 15 residues. The CDR3 spells CASRPAPAPYYEQYF. CDR3 DNA sequence: TGTGCCAGCAGACCCGCGCCGGCCCCCTACTACGAGCAGTACTTC.

The CDR3, as DNA: TGTGCCAGCAGATCGACAGCGGGGGGAAGCACAGATACGCAGTATTTT. Translated: CASRSTAGGSTDTQYF. This rearrangement joins TRBV6-1 to TRBJ2-3, with 9 bases that match TRBD2. This CDR3 contains 16 residues. Germline trimming cut 6 bases from V and 0 bases from J; bases unmatched to any gene: 7. Germline V gene lookup returns CDR1 MNHNS and CDR2 SASEGT.

V and J are TRBV6-1 and TRBJ1-1, with unresolved D. The CDR3 is 11 residues long. Germline CDR1 MNHNS, CDR2 SASEGT. With 7 bases removed from V and 0 bases from J, the gap between germline ends came to 3 bases. In DNA form, the CDR3 reads TGTGCCAGCACACTGAACACTGAAGCTTTCTTT. It yields the protein CASTLNTEAFF.

V and J are TRBV15 and TRBJ2-2, with D tentatively TRBD1 (6 bases). CDR1 LNHNV and CDR2 YYDKDF come from the germline V gene (reference sequence). The CDR3 length is 15 residues. V dropped 8 bases and J dropped 0 bases, with 13 bases sitting between them. CDR3 in amino acids: CATPNRGSNTGELFF. The CDR3 DNA sequence: TGTGCCACCCCGAATAGGGGGTCGAACACCGGGGAGCTGTTTTTT.

The V and J genes are TRBV20-1 and TRBJ2-5; D gene unclear. Trimming cost V 1 base and J 4 bases, with 13 bases left between them. The CDR3 is made up of 14 amino acids. Germline-derived CDR1 and CDR2 are DFQATT and SNEGSKA (reference sequence). CDR3 residues: CSARGREIGETQYF. The CDR3 nucleotides read TGCAGTGCTAGAGGGAGAGAGATTGGAGAGACCCAGTACTTC.

This clonotype was observed a few times. The chain is built from TRBV2 and TRBJ1-1; D not resolved. The CDR3 loop spans 14 amino acids. Trimming took off 6 bases at V and 3 bases at J, with 14 bases between the two ends. From germline, CDR1 is SNHLY and CDR2 FYNNEI. The CDR3 is CASSLDGRYTEAFF. CDR3 DNA sequence: TGTGCCAGCAGCCTAGACGGGCGCTACACTGAAGCTTTCTTT.

The chain joins TRBV5-1 to TRBJ2-3; D is possibly TRBD2 (5 bases). Germline CDR1 and CDR2: SGHRS and YFSETQ. V gave up 0 bases and J gave up 0 bases, with 8 bases separating them. The CDR3 spans 15 residues. CDR3 nucleotides: TGCGCCAGCAGCTTGGCCCGGGAAAGCACAGATACGCAGTATTTT. Its translation is CASSLARESTDTQYF.

This chain joins TRBV18 and TRBJ1-6; TRBD1 agrees at 7 bases. Per the germline V gene, CDR1 is KGHSH and CDR2 is LQKENI. This CDR3 comprises 19 residues. V shed 3 bases, J shed 0 bases, and the junction held 11 bases outside the gene matches. CDR3 protein: CASSPRRTGLSSYNSPLHF. CDR3 DNA: TGTGCCAGCTCACCGCGTCGGACAGGCCTTAGCTCCTATAATTCACCCCTCCACTTT.

The chain recombines TRBV20-1 with TRBJ2-2; D assignment may be TRBD1 or TRBD2 (5 bases each). CDR3 length: 16 amino acids. CDR1 is DFQATT, CDR2 SNEGSKA, per germline (reference sequence). The V and J ends lost 0 bases and 0 bases respectively, with 11 bases between them. For the CDR3, the DNA is TGCAGTGCTAGAGACTCGGGGCTACCGAACACCGGGGAGCTGTTTTTT. Its translation: CSARDSGLPNTGELFF.

V usage is TRBV15 and J usage is TRBJ2-2; the D is unclear. CDR1 and CDR2 (germline): LNHNV, YYDKDF (reference sequence). This CDR3 contains 14 residues. V was clipped by 1 base and J by 5 bases, with 8 bases between them. CDR3 sequence: CATSRVGRTGELFF. The CDR3 DNA follows: TGTGCCACCAGCAGAGTAGGGCGGACCGGGGAGCTGTTTTTT.

This clonotype was observed a handful of times. The genes are TRBV24-1 and TRBJ1-5; no firm D call. The ends were cut back, 2 bases at V and 4 bases at J, with 2 bases in the middle. The CDR3 is 12 residues long. The V gene's germline CDR1 is KGHDR and CDR2 SFDVKD. CDR3 coding DNA: TGTGCCACCAGTGATTCAAATCAGCCCCAGCATTTT. This encodes CATSDSNQPQHF.

The chain joins TRBV25-1 to TRBJ2-1; TRBD2 matches at 8 bases. Germline CDR1 reads MGHDK; CDR2 reads SYGVNS. The CDR3 extends over 15 amino acids. Here the CDR3 reads CGRERECQDYNEQFF. Here the CDR3 DNA reads TGTGGACGGGAGCGGGAGTGCCAAGACTACAATGAGCAGTTCTTC.

This rearrangement joins TRBV7-9 to TRBJ2-3; D ambiguous. V gave up 0 bases and J gave up 4 bases, with 5 bases separating them. Germline lookup yields CDR1 SEHNR and CDR2 FQNEAQ (reference sequence). The CDR3 consists of 13 residues. This CDR3 is CASSLAEPDTQYF. CDR3 bases: TGTGCCAGCAGCTTAGCGGAGCCAGATACGCAGTATTTT.

V and J are TRBV19 and TRBJ2-7; D is perhaps TRBD1 or TRBD2 (5 bases each). CDR1 LNHDA and CDR2 SQIVND come from the germline V gene (reference sequence). V was clipped by 5 bases and J by 6 bases, with 14 bases between them. The CDR3 extends over 13 amino acids. DNA for the CDR3: TGTGCCAGTAGTCGAGGGACGGGGAGCGAGCAGTACTTC. It encodes CASSRGTGSEQYF.

This clonotype turned up a few times. The V and J genes are TRBV18 and TRBJ1-2, with 11 bases that match TRBD1. CDR1 and CDR2 from the germline V gene are KGHSH and LQKENI. V lost 3 bases to trimming and J lost 4 bases; unmatched junction nucleotides: 1. The CDR3 runs 14 residues. CDR3 DNA: TGTGCCAGCTCACCCGGACAGGGGGCCTATGGCTACACCTTC. Its translation is CASSPGQGAYGYTF.

DNA for the CDR3: TGCGCCAGCAGCACCGCAGGGGAAAGGACAGATACGCAGTATTTT. It encodes CASSTAGERTDTQYF. The V and J genes are TRBV5-1 and TRBJ2-3; tentatively, D is TRBD1 (6 bases). V dropped 4 bases and J dropped 3 bases, with 15 bases sitting between them. CDR1 and CDR2 (germline): SGHRS, YFSETQ. This CDR3 is 15 amino acids long.

Only one count was recorded for this clonotype. The rearrangement links TRBV7-3 to TRBJ2-2; a weak D match, TRBD2 (6 bases). CDR1 is SGHTA and CDR2 is FQGTGA in the germline V gene. The CDR3 contains 16 residues. Trimming took off 5 bases at V and 2 bases at J, with 15 bases between the two ends. CDR3: CASSAVPGLNTGELFF. In nucleotides, the CDR3 is TGTGCCAGCAGCGCGGTACCGGGACTCAACACCGGGGAGCTGTTTTTT.

This clonotype was seen only a few times. The V gene is TRBV27, the J gene TRBJ1-1; 7 bases match TRBD1. This CDR3 is built from 14 residues. Germline assignment: CDR1 MNHEY and CDR2 SMNVEV (reference sequence). With 3 bases clipped from V and 1 base from J, the junction kept 2 bases outside the gene matches. CDR3 sequence: CASSLGQTNTEAFF. CDR3 nucleotides: TGTGCCAGCAGTTTGGGACAGACGAACACTGAAGCTTTCTTT.